Here is one T cell receptor (beta chain) with its context. Its antigen is not yet known. Base qualities are not recorded, but no much larger clone differs from it by a single base. The immunoSEQ Assay, a bias-controlled multiplex PCR, was used to amplify TCRbeta CDR3 regions from genomic DNA. Regarding the original processing steps: Within the assay, amplification of reference gene primers was used to estimate how many nucleated cells each sample contained. To quantify the absolute abundance of each unique TCRbeta CDR3 rearrangement, sequence reads were collapsed and filtered. For each sample, productive Simpson clonality was calculated by taking the square root of Simpson's diversity index across productive rearrangements. As stored in TCRdb, this immuneACCESS dataset retains in-frame rearrangements with V and J assigned. A fraction of the clones does not appear; measured against another copy, unresolved V genes explain less than half of the discrepancy, and the remainder lacks a known reason. V, J and clone size derive from that table, while D and trimming were established from the DNA sequence. The sample table lists tens of thousands of clones, around 79% of them with a count of one. About 25% of the sample is held by the ten biggest clonotypes.

For CDR1 and CDR2, the germline V gene (reference sequence) lists MNHEY and SMNVEV. V drops 2 bases and J drops 4 bases, leaving 12 bases in between. Spanning cysteine to phenylalanine, the CDR3 consists of 15 amino acids. Only the CDR3 portion is preserved as DNA: 45 bases, with reading frame beginning at the first base. Collaborating institutions collected whole blood in K2EDTA tubes following their own protocols. For TCRbeta analysis, collaborators shipped samples in one of three forms: frozen whole blood, isolated PBMCs, or DNA extracted from either of those sample types. The data stem from a study of blood T cell repertoires in COVID-19 (TCRdb year 2020). In terms of the full investigation: Collaborator samples came from the United States, Italy and Spain and covered acute and convalescent phases of COVID-19. The samples were drawn from the first 160 participants of the ongoing ImmuneRACE study and from 1,200 or so subjects provided by 6 global collaborators. The repertoires were released in a freely available public database intended as a resource for research on the immune response to SARS-CoV-2. Deeply sampled blood TCRbeta repertoires from subjects exposed to, actively infected with, or recovered from COVID-19 were included in the dataset. Where available, HLA class I and class II types were taken from metadata supplied by the sample provider and were not determined by assay-based typing. Nearly every sample came with metadata listing a de-identified subject ID, COVID-19 status, age in years and sex. The prospective study material was composed of cDNA or gDNA derived from T cells, B-cell-depleted T cells, or PBMCs.

The paper as a whole reports these results and caveats: How much clinical and demographic metadata was included differed by source and by participant, and the metadata was provided uncurated.

This clonotype was sampled from a man aged 55 to 70 with active or convalescent COVID-19. Sequencing was done on a sample of peripheral blood. The chain was built from TRBV27 and TRBJ2-1, with TRBD1 tentatively as D gene (6 bases match). The nucleotides are TGTGCCAGCAGTTTAGGGGCAGGGGCGTACAATGAGCAGTTCTTC. The translation is CASSLGAGAYNEQFF.